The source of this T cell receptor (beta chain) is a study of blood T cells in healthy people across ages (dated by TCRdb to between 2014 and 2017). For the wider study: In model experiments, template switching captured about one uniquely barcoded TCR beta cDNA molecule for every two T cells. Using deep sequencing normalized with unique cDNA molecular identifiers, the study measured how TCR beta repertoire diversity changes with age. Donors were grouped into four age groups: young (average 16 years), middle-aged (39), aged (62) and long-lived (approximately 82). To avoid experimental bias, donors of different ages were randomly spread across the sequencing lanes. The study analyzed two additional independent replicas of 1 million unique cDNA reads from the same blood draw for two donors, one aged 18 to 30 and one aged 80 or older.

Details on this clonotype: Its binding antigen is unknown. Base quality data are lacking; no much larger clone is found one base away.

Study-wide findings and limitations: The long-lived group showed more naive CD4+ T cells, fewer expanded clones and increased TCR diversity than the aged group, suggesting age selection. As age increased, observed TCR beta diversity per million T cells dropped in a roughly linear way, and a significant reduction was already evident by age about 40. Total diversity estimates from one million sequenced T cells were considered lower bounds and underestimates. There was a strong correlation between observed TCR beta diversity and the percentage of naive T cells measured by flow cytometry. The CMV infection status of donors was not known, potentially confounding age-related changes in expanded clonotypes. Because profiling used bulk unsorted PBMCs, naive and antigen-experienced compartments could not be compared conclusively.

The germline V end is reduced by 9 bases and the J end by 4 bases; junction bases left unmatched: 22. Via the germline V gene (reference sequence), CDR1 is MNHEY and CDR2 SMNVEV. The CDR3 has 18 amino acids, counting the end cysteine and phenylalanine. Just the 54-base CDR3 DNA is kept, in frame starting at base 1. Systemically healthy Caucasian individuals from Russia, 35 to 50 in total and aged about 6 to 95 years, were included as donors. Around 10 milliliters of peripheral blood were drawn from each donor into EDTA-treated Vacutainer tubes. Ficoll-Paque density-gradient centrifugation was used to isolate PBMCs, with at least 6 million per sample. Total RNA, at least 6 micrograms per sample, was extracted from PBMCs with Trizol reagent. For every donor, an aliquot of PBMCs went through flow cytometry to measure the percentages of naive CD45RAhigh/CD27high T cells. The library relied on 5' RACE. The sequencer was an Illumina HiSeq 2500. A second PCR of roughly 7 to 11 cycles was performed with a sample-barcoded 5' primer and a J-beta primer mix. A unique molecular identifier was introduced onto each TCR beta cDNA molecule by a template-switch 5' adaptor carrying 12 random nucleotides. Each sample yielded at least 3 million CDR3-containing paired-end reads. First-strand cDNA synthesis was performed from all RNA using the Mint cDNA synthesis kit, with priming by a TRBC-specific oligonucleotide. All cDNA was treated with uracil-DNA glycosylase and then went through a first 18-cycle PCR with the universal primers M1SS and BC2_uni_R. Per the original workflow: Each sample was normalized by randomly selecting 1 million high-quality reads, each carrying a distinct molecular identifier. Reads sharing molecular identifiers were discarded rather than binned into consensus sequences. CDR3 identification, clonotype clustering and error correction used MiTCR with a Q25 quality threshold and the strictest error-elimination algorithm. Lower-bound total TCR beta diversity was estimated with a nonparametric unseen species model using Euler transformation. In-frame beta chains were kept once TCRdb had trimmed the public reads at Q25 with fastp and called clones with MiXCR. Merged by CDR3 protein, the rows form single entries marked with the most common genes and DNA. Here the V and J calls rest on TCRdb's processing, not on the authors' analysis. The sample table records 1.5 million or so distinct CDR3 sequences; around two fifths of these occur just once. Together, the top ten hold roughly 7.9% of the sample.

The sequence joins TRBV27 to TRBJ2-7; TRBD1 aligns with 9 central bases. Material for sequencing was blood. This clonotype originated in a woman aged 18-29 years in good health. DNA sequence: TGTGCCAGTATCCCCTGGGGGACAGGGCATGGATCCCTTTACGAGCAGTACTTC. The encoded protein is CASIPWGTGHGSLYEQYF.